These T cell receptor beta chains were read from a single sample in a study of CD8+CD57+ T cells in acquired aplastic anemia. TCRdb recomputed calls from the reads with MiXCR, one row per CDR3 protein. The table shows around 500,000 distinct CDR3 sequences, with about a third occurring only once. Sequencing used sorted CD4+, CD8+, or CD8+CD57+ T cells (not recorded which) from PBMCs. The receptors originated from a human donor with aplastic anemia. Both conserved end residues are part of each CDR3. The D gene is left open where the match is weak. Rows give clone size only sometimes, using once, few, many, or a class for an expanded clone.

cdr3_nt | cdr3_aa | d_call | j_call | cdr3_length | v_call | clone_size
TGTGCCACTCAACCCACGGGACAGGGGAACGAGCAGTACTTC | CATQPTGQGNEQYF | TRBD1 | TRBJ2-7 | 14 | TRBV24-1 | .
TGTGCCAGCAGTTTATCGCCCAGCGCTGACCCGGACGAGCAGTACTTC | CASSLSPSADPDEQYF | . | TRBJ2-7 | 16 | TRBV2 | few
TGTGCCAGCAGAGATCTGGGACAGGGTTTCCCCCTCCACTTT | CASRDLGQGFPLHF | TRBD1 | TRBJ1-6 | 14 | TRBV2 | .
TGTGCCAGCAGCTTAGATTTTAAGTTTAACTATGGCTACACCTTC | CASSLDFKFNYGYTF | . | TRBJ1-2 | 15 | TRBV13 | .
TGCAGTGCTAGAGTGTCTGGGTTGGAGACCCAGTACTTC | CSARVSGLETQYF | . | TRBJ2-5 | 13 | TRBV20-1 | .
TGCAGTGCTAGACAGGGGAGGCAGCAGTACTTC | CSARQGRQQYF | . | TRBJ2-7 | 11 | TRBV20-1 | many
TGCAGCGTTGAGATGACTAGCGGGGCGGATGAGCAGTTCTTC | CSVEMTSGADEQFF | TRBD2 | TRBJ2-1 | 14 | TRBV29-1 | many
TGCGCCAGCAGCTTGGGGCCACATGAGCAGTTCTTC | CASSLGPHEQFF | . | TRBJ2-1 | 12 | TRBV5-1 | once
TGTGCCAGCAGTTACACTGCCGCAGGGGCTGGAAACACCATATATTTT | CASSYTAAGAGNTIYF | . | TRBJ1-3 | 16 | TRBV10-3 | few
TGTGCCAGCAGCCTCGGACTAGCGGTGGATTACGAGCAGTACTTC | CASSLGLAVDYEQYF | TRBD2 | TRBJ2-7 | 15 | TRBV3-1 | many
TGTGCCATCAGGACCCAGGGACAGGGCACTTCCTACGAGCAGTACTTC | CAIRTQGQGTSYEQYF | TRBD1 | TRBJ2-7 | 16 | TRBV10-3 | few
TGCAGCGTCCGAGGGGACGGCAACACTGAAGCTTTCTTT | CSVRGDGNTEAFF | . | TRBJ1-1 | 13 | TRBV29-1 | many
TGTGCCAGCAGTTTCGTGGTGCAGAACACTGAAGCTTTCTTT | CASSFVVQNTEAFF | . | TRBJ1-1 | 14 | TRBV12-3/TRBV12-4 | few
TGTGCCATCAGTGGTGGCTACACCTTC | CAISGGYTF | . | TRBJ1-2 | 9 | TRBV10-3 | .
TGCGCCAGCAGCTTTTTGGGGGACAATGAGCAGTTCTTC | CASSFLGDNEQFF | . | TRBJ2-1 | 13 | TRBV5-1 | few
TGTGCCACCAGCAGAGACCAACTAGCGGGGGCGGCCTACGAGCAGTACTTC | CATSRDQLAGAAYEQYF | TRBD2 | TRBJ2-7 | 17 | TRBV15 | .
TGTGCCATCCTGTGGCAGGCCACCGGGGGCACTGAAGCTTTCTTT | CAILWQATGGTEAFF | . | TRBJ1-1 | 15 | TRBV10-3 | .
TGTGCCACCAGAGGGCCTGGGGAGACCCAGTACTTC | CATRGPGETQYF | . | TRBJ2-5 | 12 | TRBV24-1 | .
TGTGCCAGCAGTTTAAACACCGGGAGTGAGGGTCGAGGACAGCCCCAGCATTTT | CASSLNTGSEGRGQPQHF | . | TRBJ1-5 | 18 | TRBV12-3/TRBV12-4 | few
TGCAGTGCTAGAGACCCCAGGGGGACCGGCTATGGCTACACCTTC | CSARDPRGTGYGYTF | TRBD1 | TRBJ1-2 | 15 | TRBV20-1 | many
TGTGCCAGCAGCTTAGAAAGAACGTTGTTGGACACCGATCGGCTTGGCTACACCTTC | CASSLERTLLDTDRLGYTF | . | TRBJ1-2 | 19 | TRBV7-9 | many
TGCAGTGCTAGCAAAGACGCATCCAGCGACGCTTTCTTT | CSASKDASSDAFF | . | TRBJ1-1 | 13 | TRBV20-1 | .
TGTGCCAGCAGCGTCCTATGGGGTCGAATGACCTACGAGCAGTACTTC | CASSVLWGRMTYEQYF | . | TRBJ2-7 | 16 | TRBV7-8 | many
TGTGCCAGCAGCTTAGACGGATTAAATTCACCCCTCCACTTT | CASSLDGLNSPLHF | . | TRBJ1-6 | 14 | TRBV11-3 | many
TGTGCCATCAGTGAGTCGATGGGAGAGCAGTACTTC | CAISESMGEQYF | . | TRBJ2-7 | 12 | TRBV10-3 | few
TGTGCCAGTAGTGACCATGGGACAGCTAACTATGGCTACACCTTC | CASSDHGTANYGYTF | TRBD1 | TRBJ1-2 | 15 | TRBV19 | many
TGTGCCAGCGCACTGGAAGGACAGTCCTACGAGCAGTACTTC | CASALEGQSYEQYF | . | TRBJ2-7 | 14 | TRBV7-2 | many
TGTGCCAGCAGCCCCAGACAGGGGCAGGCCTACGAGCAGTACTTC | CASSPRQGQAYEQYF | TRBD1 | TRBJ2-7 | 15 | TRBV5-4 | once
TGTGCCAGCAAATCGGGGGGGCCCACCGGGGAGCTGTTTTTT | CASKSGGPTGELFF | TRBD2 | TRBJ2-2 | 14 | TRBV12-3/TRBV12-4 | .
TGTGCCAGTAGTCCTCTCGGGACAGGTTATGAAAAACTGTTTTTT | CASSPLGTGYEKLFF | TRBD1 | TRBJ1-4 | 15 | TRBV19 | .
TGCAGCGTTGATTCCCGGTCCCACAATGAGCAGTTCTTC | CSVDSRSHNEQFF | . | TRBJ2-1 | 13 | TRBV29-1 | .
TGTGCCAGCAGCGTAGAGGGCAAAACCTACGAGCAGTACTTC | CASSVEGKTYEQYF | . | TRBJ2-7 | 14 | TRBV9 | few
TGTGCCAGCAGGCCTATCGGGGAGAGCACAGATACGCAGTATTTT | CASRPIGESTDTQYF | . | TRBJ2-3 | 15 | TRBV11-1 | many
TGTGCCTGGAGTGTATCCAGGGTTAATTCACCCCTCCACTTT | CAWSVSRVNSPLHF | . | TRBJ1-6 | 14 | TRBV30 | .
TGTGCCAGCAGCGTAGGAACTAGCGGGAGTTACGAGCAGTACTTC | CASSVGTSGSYEQYF | TRBD2 | TRBJ2-7 | 15 | TRBV9 | many
TGTGCCACCAGTCGTAAGATTTCGACAGATACGCAGTATTTT | CATSRKISTDTQYF | . | TRBJ2-3 | 14 | TRBV24-1 | many
TGTGCCAGCACCAGGACTAGCGGCTACACCTTC | CASTRTSGYTF | . | TRBJ1-2 | 11 | TRBV7-2 | .
TGTGCCAGCAGTTACTCGCAGAACACTGAAGCTTTCTTT | CASSYSQNTEAFF | . | TRBJ1-1 | 13 | TRBV6-2/TRBV6-3 | .
TGTGCCAGCAGCAACGGGACTAGCGGGAGTAATGAGCAGTTCTTC | CASSNGTSGSNEQFF | TRBD2 | TRBJ2-1 | 15 | TRBV7-6 | many
TGTGCCAGCAGCCAAGGTAATAGCGGGGGACACTCACGCGAGCAGTACTTC | CASSQGNSGGHSREQYF | TRBD2 | TRBJ2-7 | 17 | TRBV3-1 | few